One and the same sample provided the 8 T cell receptor delta chains below, sequenced in a study of Vδ1+ human thymocytes. RNA was extracted from the cells and then reverse transcribed. Multiplex PCR used pooled V-gene forward primers and a constant-region reverse primer to amplify CDR3s. TCRdb redid clone calling on the multiplex PCR reads using CATT. In the table there are 50,000 to 60,000 delta-chain clones, around 15% of which are singletons. General study points: Thymic TRG and TRD repertoires appeared highly polyclonal, with Gaussian CDR3 length distributions.

Antigens of these TCRs are unknown. Sequenced input: Vdelta1+ gamma-delta thymocytes from the thymus. Subset in this sample: FACS-sorted CD3+ TCRalphabeta- TCRVdelta1+ TCRVdelta2- thymocytes. The receptors come from a girl less than two years old who had congenital heart surgery.

This clone was observed a handful of times. The chain couples TRDV1 to TRDJ1; perhaps TRDD3 as D (8 bases). In germline, CDR1 is TSWWSYY, CDR2 QGS. CDR3 length: 21 residues. The V gene lost 0 bases and the J gene lost 0 bases, with 26 bases spanning the gap. CDR3 in amino acids: CALGELPSSYWGALYTDKLIF. The CDR3 nucleotides read TGTGCTCTTGGGGAACTCCCTTCCTCATACTGGGGGGCCTTGTACACCGATAAACTCATCTTT.

This clone was detected only a few times. V is TRDV1 and J is TRDJ1, with 11 bases matching TRDD3. The CDR3 is made up of 23 amino acids. Germline V gene lookup returns CDR1 TSWWSYY and CDR2 QGS. J was trimmed by 0 bases and V by 5 bases; bases with no gene match: 26. CDR3: CALGKGRAYVGVWGIPNTDKLIF. CDR3 nucleotides: TGTGCTCTTGGGAAAGGAAGAGCGTACGTAGGCGTCTGGGGGATACCTAACACCGATAAACTCATCTTT.

The genes are TRDV1 and TRDJ1; the D gene is possibly TRDD3 (6 bases). Germline values: CDR1 TSWWSYY, CDR2 QGS. CDR3 size: 19 residues. V was cut by 3 bases and J by 4 bases, with 27 bases left in between. The CDR3 sequence: CALGDFHLDTFTGRDKLIF. The CDR3 coding sequence is TGTGCTCTTGGGGACTTTCATCTTGATACCTTTACTGGGCGCGATAAACTCATCTTT.

This clone showed up just a few times. Other DNA sequences within the sample encode an identical CDR3. This chain connects TRDV2 to TRDJ1; 9 bases are shared with TRDD3. V was clipped by 3 bases and J by 5 bases; unmatched bases: 6. CDR1 is GEAIGNYY and CDR2 is EKD in the germline V gene. The CDR3 has 14 residues. CDR3 residues: CACDWGIGGDKLIF. Written as DNA, the CDR3 is TGTGCCTGTGACTGGGGGATAGGTGGTGATAAACTCATCTTT.

About this clone: At the DNA level, this CDR3 is encoded by other sequences in the same sample as well. The J gene is TRDJ1, the V gene TRDV1; 7 bases align to TRDD3. The CDR3 is 18 amino acids. Losses at the gene ends were 2 bases for V and 1 base for J; bases not matched to a gene: 13. Germline V gives CDR1 TSWWSYY, CDR2 QGS. This chain's CDR3 is CALGETQLGPNPTDKLIF. For the CDR3, the DNA is TGTGCTCTTGGGGAAACCCAACTGGGGCCGAACCCCACCGATAAACTCATCTTT.

This clone has a handful of counts. The rearrangement uses TRDV1 and TRDJ1; D may be TRDD3 (6 bases). The germline V gene encodes CDR1 TSWWSYY and CDR2 QGS. The CDR3 runs to 16 residues. Trimming removed 4 bases at V and 3 bases at J, with 18 bases between. The CDR3 protein is CALGAQGGYSSDKLIF. Written as DNA, the CDR3 is TGTGCTCTTGGGGCGCAAGGAGGATACTCGTCCGATAAACTCATCTTT.

This chain links TRDV1 with TRDJ1; TRDD3 matches at 13 bases. The CDR3 loop spans 18 amino acids. Losses at the gene ends were 0 bases for V and 5 bases for J; bases not matched to a gene: 9. Germline CDR1 TSWWSYY, CDR2 QGS. The CDR3 DNA is TGTGCTCTTGGGGAACTTCGGCATACTGGGGGATACGCGGATAAACTCATCTTT. Its protein is CALGELRHTGGYADKLIF.

In regard to this clone: Just one base apart from a much larger clone, this may be a read error. The chain employs TRDV2 and TRDJ1; D is possibly TRDD3 (5 bases). Trimming removed 1 base from V and 2 bases from J, with 13 bases in between. Germline V gene lookup returns CDR1 GEAIGNYY and CDR2 EKD. CDR3 length equals 15 residues. The CDR3 is CACDTAGTDTDKLIF. The CDR3 DNA reads TGTGCCTGTGACACGGCGGGGACTGATACCGATAAACTCATCTTT.